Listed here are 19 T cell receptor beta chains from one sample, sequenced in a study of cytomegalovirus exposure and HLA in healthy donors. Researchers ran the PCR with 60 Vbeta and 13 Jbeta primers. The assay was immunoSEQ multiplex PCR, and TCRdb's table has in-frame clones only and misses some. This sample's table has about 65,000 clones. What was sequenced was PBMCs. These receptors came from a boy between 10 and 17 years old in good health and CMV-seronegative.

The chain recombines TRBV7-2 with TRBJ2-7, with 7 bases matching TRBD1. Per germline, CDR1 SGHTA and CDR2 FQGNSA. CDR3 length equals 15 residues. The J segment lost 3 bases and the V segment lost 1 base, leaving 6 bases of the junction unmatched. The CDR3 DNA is TGTGCCAGCAGCTTAGGATGGGACAGACTCTACGAGCAGTACTTC. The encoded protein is CASSLGWDRLYEQYF. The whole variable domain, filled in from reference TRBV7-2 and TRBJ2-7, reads GAGVSQSPSNKVTEKGKDVELRCDPISGHTALYWYRQSLGQGLEFLIYFQGNSAPDKSGLPSDRFSAERTGGSVSTLTIQRTQQEDSAVYLCASSLGWDRLYEQYFGPGTRLTVT.

This chain's CDR3 is CAWNRAGGPTDTQYF. In nucleotides, the CDR3 is TGTGCCTGGAATCGAGCGGGGGGGCCCACAGATACGCAGTATTTT. The chain employs TRBV30 and TRBJ2-3; 10 bases agree with TRBD2. Trimming removed 4 bases from V and 2 bases from J; junction bases left unmatched: 6. This CDR3 has 15 residues. Germline loops: CDR1 GTSNPN, CDR2 SVGIG (reference sequence).

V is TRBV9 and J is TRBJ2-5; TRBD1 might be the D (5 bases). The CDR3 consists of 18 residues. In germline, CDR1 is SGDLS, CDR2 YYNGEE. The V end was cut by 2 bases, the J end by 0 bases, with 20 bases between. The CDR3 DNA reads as TGTGCCAGCAGCGTGCAAATAGGGGCAGACTTGTACCAAGAGACCCAGTACTTC. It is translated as CASSVQIGADLYQETQYF. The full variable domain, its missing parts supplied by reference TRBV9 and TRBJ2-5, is DSGVTQTPKHLITATGQRVTLRCSPRSGDLSVYWYQQSLDQGLQFLIQYYNGEERAKGNILERFSAQQFPDLHSELNLSSLELGDSALYFCASSVQIGADLYQETQYFGPGTRLLVL.

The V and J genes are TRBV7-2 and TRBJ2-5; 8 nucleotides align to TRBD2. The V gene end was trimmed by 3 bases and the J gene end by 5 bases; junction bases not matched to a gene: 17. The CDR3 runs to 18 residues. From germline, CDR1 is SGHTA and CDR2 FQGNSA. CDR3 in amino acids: CASSFGPGIGGGQETQYF. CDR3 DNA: TGTGCCAGCAGCTTTGGCCCTGGTATCGGGGGGGGCCAGGAGACCCAGTACTTC. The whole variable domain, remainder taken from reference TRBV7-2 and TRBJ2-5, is GAGVSQSPSNKVTEKGKDVELRCDPISGHTALYWYRQSLGQGLEFLIYFQGNSAPDKSGLPSDRFSAERTGGSVSTLTIQRTQQEDSAVYLCASSFGPGIGGGQETQYFGPGTRLLVL.

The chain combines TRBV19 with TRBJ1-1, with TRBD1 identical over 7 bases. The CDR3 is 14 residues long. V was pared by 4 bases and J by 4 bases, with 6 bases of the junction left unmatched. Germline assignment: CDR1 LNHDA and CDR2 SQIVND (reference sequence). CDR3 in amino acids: CASSTRTGGTEAFF. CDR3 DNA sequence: TGTGCCAGTAGTACGCGGACAGGAGGCACTGAAGCTTTCTTT.

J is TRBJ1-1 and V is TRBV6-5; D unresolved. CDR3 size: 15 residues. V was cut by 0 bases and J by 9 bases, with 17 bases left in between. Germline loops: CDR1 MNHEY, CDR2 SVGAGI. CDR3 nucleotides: TGTGCCAGCAGTTACTCGATAATGGATGGGGAGAAAGCTTTCTTT. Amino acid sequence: CASSYSIMDGEKAFF.

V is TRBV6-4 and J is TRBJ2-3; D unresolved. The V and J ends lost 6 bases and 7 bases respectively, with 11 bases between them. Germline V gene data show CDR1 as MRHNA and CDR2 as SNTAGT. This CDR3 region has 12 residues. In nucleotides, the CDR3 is TGTGCCAGCAGCGCAGACTCCTATACGCAGTATTTT. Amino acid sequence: CASSADSYTQYF.

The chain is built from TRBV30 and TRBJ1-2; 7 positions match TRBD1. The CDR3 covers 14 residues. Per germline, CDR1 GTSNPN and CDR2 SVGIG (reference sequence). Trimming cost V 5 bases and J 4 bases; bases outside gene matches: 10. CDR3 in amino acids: CAWGGQNNFYGYTF. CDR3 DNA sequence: TGTGCCTGGGGGGGACAGAACAATTTCTATGGCTACACCTTC.

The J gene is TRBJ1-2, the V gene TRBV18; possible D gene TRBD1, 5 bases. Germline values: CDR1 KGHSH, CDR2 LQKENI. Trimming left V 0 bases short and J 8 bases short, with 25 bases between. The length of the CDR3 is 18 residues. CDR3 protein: CASSPPSGGSTHVSGYTF. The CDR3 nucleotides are TGTGCCAGCTCACCACCGTCCGGGGGGTCGACCCATGTATCGGGCTACACCTTC.

CDR3 bases: TGTGCCAGCAGTTCCCGACAGGGCGGAGAAGCTTTCTTT. Translated: CASSSRQGGEAFF. V usage is TRBV6-5 and J usage is TRBJ1-1; 7 nucleotides line up with TRBD1. The germline CDR1 and CDR2 sequences are MNHEY and SVGAGI. The length of the CDR3 is 13 residues. With 4 bases clipped from V and 8 bases from J, the junction kept 7 bases outside the gene matches.

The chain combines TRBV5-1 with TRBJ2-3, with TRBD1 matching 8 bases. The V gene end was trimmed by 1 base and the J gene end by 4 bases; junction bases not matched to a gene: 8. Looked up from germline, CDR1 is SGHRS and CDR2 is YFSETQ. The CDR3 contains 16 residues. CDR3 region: CASSLTQGALADTQYF. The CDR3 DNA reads TGCGCCAGCAGCTTGACGCAGGGGGCTCTCGCAGATACGCAGTATTTT.

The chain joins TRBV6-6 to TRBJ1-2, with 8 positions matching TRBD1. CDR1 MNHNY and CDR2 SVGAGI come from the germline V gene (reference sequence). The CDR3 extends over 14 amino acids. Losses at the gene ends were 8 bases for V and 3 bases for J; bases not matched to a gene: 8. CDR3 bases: TGTGCCAGCCGCCGACAGGGGACCTACTATGGCTACACCTTC. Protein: CASRRQGTYYGYTF.

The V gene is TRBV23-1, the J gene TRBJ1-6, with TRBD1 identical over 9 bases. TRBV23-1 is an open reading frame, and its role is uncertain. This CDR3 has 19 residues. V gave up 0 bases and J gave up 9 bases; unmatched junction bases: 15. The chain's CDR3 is CASSQSRIRDRVCCSPLHF. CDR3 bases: TGCGCCAGCAGTCAATCGCGAATTCGGGACAGGGTTTGTTGTTCACCCCTCCACTTT.

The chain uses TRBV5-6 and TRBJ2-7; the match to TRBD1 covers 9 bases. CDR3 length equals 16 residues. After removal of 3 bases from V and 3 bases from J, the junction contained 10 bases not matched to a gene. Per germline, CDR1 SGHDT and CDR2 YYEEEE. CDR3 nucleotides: TGTGCCAGCAGCTCGGAGGGACAGGGTGGAGTCTACGAGCAGTACTTC. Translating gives CASSSEGQGGVYEQYF.

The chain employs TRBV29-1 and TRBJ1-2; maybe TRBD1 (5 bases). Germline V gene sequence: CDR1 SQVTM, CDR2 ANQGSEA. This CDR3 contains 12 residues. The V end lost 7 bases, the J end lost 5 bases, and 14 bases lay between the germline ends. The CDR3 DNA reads TGCAGCGGAGCGGGGGAAGCTTATGGCTACACCTTC. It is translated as CSGAGEAYGYTF.

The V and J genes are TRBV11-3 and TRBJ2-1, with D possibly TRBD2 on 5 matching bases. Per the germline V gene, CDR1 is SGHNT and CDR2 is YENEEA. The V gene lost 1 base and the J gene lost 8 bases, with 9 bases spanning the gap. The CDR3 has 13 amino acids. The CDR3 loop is CASSLGLGDEQFF. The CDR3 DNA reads TGTGCCAGCAGCTTAGGCCTCGGGGATGAGCAGTTCTTC.

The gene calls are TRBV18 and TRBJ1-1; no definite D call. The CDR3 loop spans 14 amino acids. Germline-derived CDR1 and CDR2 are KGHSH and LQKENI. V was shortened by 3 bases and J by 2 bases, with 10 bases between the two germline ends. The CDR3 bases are TGTGCCAGCTCACCGCTACAGTATAACACTGAAGCTTTCTTT. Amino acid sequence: CASSPLQYNTEAFF.

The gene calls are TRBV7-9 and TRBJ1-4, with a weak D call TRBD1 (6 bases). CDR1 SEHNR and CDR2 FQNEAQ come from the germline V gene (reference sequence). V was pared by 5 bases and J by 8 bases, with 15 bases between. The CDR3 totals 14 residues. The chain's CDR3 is CASSPIRGGEKLFF. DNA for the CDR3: TGTGCCAGCAGCCCTATCAGAGGGGGAGAAAAACTGTTTTTT.

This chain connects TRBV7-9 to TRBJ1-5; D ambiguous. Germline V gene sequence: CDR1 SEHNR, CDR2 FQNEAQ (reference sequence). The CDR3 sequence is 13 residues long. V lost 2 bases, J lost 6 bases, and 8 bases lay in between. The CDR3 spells CASSLSSGQPQHF. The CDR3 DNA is TGTGCCAGCAGCTTATCTTCCGGTCAGCCCCAGCATTTT.